The 26 T cell receptor beta chains reported below all come from one sample, sequenced in a study of blood T cell repertoires in COVID-19. The data were produced by immunoSEQ multiplex PCR, yet TCRdb's version contains in-frame clones alone and is incomplete. The sample records over 200,000 clones, roughly 87% being singletons. The sequenced material came from peripheral blood. The receptors originated from a man in his forties with active or convalescent COVID-19.

V usage is TRBV18 and J usage is TRBJ1-4, with 9 bases aligning to TRBD1. The CDR3 covers 16 residues. Germline V lookup: CDR1 KGHSH, CDR2 LQKENI. V was pared by 6 bases and J by 0 bases, with 5 bases of the junction left unmatched. The CDR3: CASSPDRGATNEKLFF. The CDR3 DNA follows: TGTGCCAGCTCGCCGGACAGGGGTGCAACTAATGAAAAACTGTTTTTT.

The chain employs TRBV11-3 and TRBJ2-1; weak D call: TRBD1 (5 bases). Between the trimmed V and J ends, which lost 1 base and 0 bases, there was a span of 10 bases. The CDR3 length is 16 residues. Germline CDR1 SGHNT, CDR2 YENEEA. CDR3 protein: CASSLGGRASYNEQFF. CDR3 nucleotide sequence: TGTGCCAGCAGCTTAGGGGGCAGGGCCTCCTACAATGAGCAGTTCTTC.

The chain has TRBV7-3 and TRBJ2-2; no definite D call. CDR1 and CDR2 from the germline V gene are SGHTA and FQGTGA. This CDR3 is 13 amino acids long. Trimming shortened V by 1 base and J by 6 bases, and 6 bases separated the two germline ends. The chain's CDR3 is CASSLRESGELFF. The CDR3, as DNA: TGTGCCAGCAGCTTAAGAGAGTCCGGGGAGCTGTTTTTT.

This clone was observed a single time. This chain joins TRBV18 and TRBJ1-1, with TRBD1 identical over 8 bases. Germline CDR1 and CDR2: KGHSH and LQKENI. The junction had 8 bases not matched to a gene; V was cut back by 3 bases and J by 2 bases. This CDR3 region has 16 residues. The CDR3 region has the DNA TGTGCCAGCTCACCGCAAGGACAGGGCCATAACACTGAAGCTTTCTTT. This gives the protein CASSPQGQGHNTEAFF.

This rearrangement joins TRBV24-1 to TRBJ2-3; 9 bases are a match to TRBD1. This CDR3 region has 15 residues. CDR1 and CDR2 (germline): KGHDR, SFDVKD. V shed 6 bases and J 1 base; nucleotides not matched to a gene: 4. CDR3: CATSHRDRGTDTQYF. The CDR3 bases are TGTGCCACCAGTCACCGGGACAGGGGCACAGATACGCAGTATTTT.

The genes are TRBV7-9 and TRBJ2-1; TRBD2 agrees at 10 bases. Per germline, CDR1 SEHNR and CDR2 FQNEAQ (reference sequence). V lost 6 bases and J lost 7; bases outside the gene matches: 6. The CDR3 spans 14 residues. In DNA form, the CDR3 reads TGTGCCAGCAGGTACGGGACTAGCGCAAATGAGCAGTTCTTC. Translating gives CASRYGTSANEQFF.

The CDR3 region is CASSYRGRSVDQPQHF. In nucleotides, the CDR3 is TGTGCCAGCAGTTACAGAGGGCGATCGGTCGATCAGCCCCAGCATTTT. J is TRBJ1-5 and V is TRBV6-5, with unresolved D. The CDR3 has 16 residues. Looked up from germline, CDR1 is MNHEY and CDR2 is SVGAGI. With 2 bases removed from V and 5 bases from J, the gap between germline ends came to 16 bases.

This clone turned up a few times. The chain employs TRBV11-3 and TRBJ1-1; possibly TRBD1 for D (6 bases). V gave up 5 bases and J gave up 2 bases, with 9 bases separating them. From germline, CDR1 is SGHNT and CDR2 YENEEA. This CDR3 has 13 amino acids. CDR3 protein: CASSIQGNTEAFF. The DNA for the CDR3 is TGTGCCAGCAGCATACAGGGTAACACTGAAGCTTTCTTT.

V is TRBV5-6 and J is TRBJ2-7; a weak D match, TRBD1 (6 bases). Trimming stripped 3 bases from V and 3 bases from J, with 16 bases between. Germline values: CDR1 SGHDT, CDR2 YYEEEE. The CDR3 has 15 amino acids. The CDR3 DNA reads TGTGCCAGCAGCTCCGGACAGAGGTCCCTCTACGAGCAGTACTTC. This sequence encodes CASSSGQRSLYEQYF.

The rearrangement uses TRBV10-1 and TRBJ2-3; TRBD1 matches 7 bases. Germline V gives CDR1 WNHNN, CDR2 SYGVQD (reference sequence). The CDR3 is made up of 17 amino acids. The V and J ends lost 7 bases and 3 bases, in that order; junction bases with no gene match: 16. Written as DNA, the CDR3 is TGCGCCAGCAATAAAACCAGGGGGTGTTTACGGACAGATACGCAGTATTTT. Translating gives CASNKTRGCLRTDTQYF.

The chain uses TRBV30 and TRBJ2-7; 11 bases agree with TRBD2. With V trimmed by 7 bases and J by 6 bases, 11 bases remained unmatched. The V gene's germline CDR1 is GTSNPN and CDR2 SVGIG (reference sequence). This CDR3 spans 14 amino acids. CDR3 residues: CASDLAGGPSEQYF. CDR3 DNA sequence: TGTGCCTCCGACTTAGCGGGAGGGCCTTCCGAGCAGTACTTC.

The rearrangement links TRBV27 to TRBJ2-7; TRBD1 might be the D (6 bases). Trimming shortened V by 1 base and J by 2 bases, and 9 bases separated the two germline ends. This CDR3 has 14 amino acids. Germline CDR1 and CDR2: MNHEY and SMNVEV (reference sequence). The CDR3 sequence is CASSLFPGAYEQYF. For the CDR3, the DNA is TGTGCCAGCAGTTTATTTCCAGGGGCCTACGAGCAGTACTTC.

The V call is TRBV14, the J call TRBJ2-7; possible D gene TRBD1, 6 bases. CDR1 is SGHDN and CDR2 is FVKESK in the germline V gene. The CDR3 has 13 amino acids. V dropped 3 bases and J dropped 1 base, with 7 bases sitting between them. CDR3 sequence (DNA): TGTGCCAGCAGCCAGGGGGCTTCCTACGAGCAGTACTTC. Translation gives CASSQGASYEQYF.

V usage is TRBV5-1 and J usage is TRBJ2-2; D remains unclear. V was clipped by 0 bases and J by 4 bases, with 10 bases between them. CDR3 length equals 15 residues. Germline-derived CDR1 and CDR2 are SGHRS and YFSETQ. CDR3 protein: CASSLALSGTGELFF. The DNA of the CDR3 is TGCGCCAGCAGCTTGGCCTTGTCAGGCACCGGGGAGCTGTTTTTT.

The rearrangement uses TRBV9 and TRBJ2-1; D is uncertain. This CDR3 has 14 amino acids. Trimming cost V 2 bases and J 9 bases, with 15 bases left between them. The germline CDR1 and CDR2 sequences are SGDLS and YYNGEE. This CDR3 is CASSVAPLRSEQFF. CDR3 nucleotides: TGTGCCAGCAGCGTCGCCCCCTTGCGTAGTGAGCAGTTCTTC.

In this sample, this clone turned up once. CDR3 coding DNA: TGTGCCAGCAGTCAATTTCCCGGGGGGGCTACTGAAGCTTTCTTT. Translated, it gives CASSQFPGGATEAFF. V gene TRBV6-5 combines with J gene TRBJ1-1; weak D call: TRBD1 (6 bases). Germline CDR1 MNHEY, CDR2 SVGAGI. Trimming shortened V by 5 bases and J by 5 bases, and 18 bases separated the two germline ends. This CDR3 contains 15 residues.

The V and J genes are TRBV7-9 and TRBJ1-5, with 8 bases lining up with TRBD1. The CDR3 loop spans 18 amino acids. Trimming removed 3 bases from V and 4 bases from J; junction bases left unmatched: 14. Looked up from germline, CDR1 is SEHNR and CDR2 is FQNEAQ (reference sequence). CDR3 protein: CASSFQVGQGPNNQPQHF. As DNA, the CDR3 is TGTGCCAGCAGCTTCCAGGTCGGACAGGGTCCTAATAATCAGCCCCAGCATTTT.

The rearrangement joins TRBV19 to TRBJ2-5; D uncertain. The CDR3 runs 16 residues. The germline V gene has CDR1 LNHDA and CDR2 SQIVND (reference sequence). V was clipped by 6 bases and J by 0 bases, with 17 bases between them. CDR3 amino acids: CASSPGFGAYQETQYF. CDR3 DNA sequence: TGTGCCAGTAGCCCTGGGTTTGGAGCGTACCAAGAGACCCAGTACTTC.

V is TRBV28 and J is TRBJ1-6; 7 bases map to TRBD1. This CDR3 spans 15 amino acids. V lost 6 bases and J lost 5; bases outside the gene matches: 7. CDR1 is MDHEN, CDR2 SYDVKM, per germline. The CDR3 DNA sequence: TGTGCCAGCAGCCCCCCGACAGGGAATAATTCACCCCTCCACTTT. It encodes CASSPPTGNNSPLHF.

This clone was seen only a few times. The V gene is TRBV16, the J gene TRBJ1-3; the D gene is possibly TRBD1 (6 bases). The germline V and J ends were trimmed by 0 bases and 2 bases, with 14 bases remaining between them. The CDR3 has 17 residues. Per germline, CDR1 KGHSY and CDR2 FQNENV. The CDR3 loop reads CASSQSNQGWPGNTIYF. For the CDR3, the DNA is TGTGCCAGCAGCCAATCGAACCAGGGGTGGCCTGGAAACACCATATATTTT.

The rearrangement links TRBV7-9 to TRBJ1-1; 7 bases align to TRBD1. V shed 3 bases, J shed 4 bases, and the junction held 2 bases outside the gene matches. Germline V gives CDR1 SEHNR, CDR2 FQNEAQ (reference sequence). The CDR3 contains 13 residues. Here the CDR3 DNA reads TGTGCCAGCAGCTTTACAGGGGTCACTGAAGCTTTCTTT. As protein: CASSFTGVTEAFF.

This clone has a single count. The chain links TRBV5-1 to TRBJ2-1; 10 bases are a match to TRBD2. Trimming cost V 0 bases and J 9 bases; bases outside gene matches: 9. This CDR3 is built from 16 residues. Germline values: CDR1 SGHRS, CDR2 YFSETQ. The CDR3 here is CASSLVLGSGRSEQFF. CDR3 nucleotide sequence: TGCGCCAGCAGCTTGGTCTTGGGTAGCGGGAGGAGTGAGCAGTTCTTC.

This chain connects TRBV5-1 to TRBJ2-2; 12 nucleotides line up with TRBD2. Trimming took 7 bases from V and 6 from J; bases not matched to a gene: 7. CDR3 length: 15 residues. Germline CDR1 is SGHRS and CDR2 is YFSETQ. The CDR3 bases are TGCGCCAGCGCCTCCGGACTAGCGGGATCCGGGGAGCTGTTTTTT. Translated, it gives CASASGLAGSGELFF.

This chain links TRBV18 with TRBJ2-7, with TRBD2 matching over 7 bases. There are 20 residues in the CDR3. Germline assignment: CDR1 KGHSH and CDR2 LQKENI. The V segment lost 2 bases and the J segment 4 bases; nucleotides outside the gene matches: 23. The CDR3: CASSPGQAGAFVPGLYEQYF. CDR3 bases: TGTGCCAGCTCACCAGGGCAGGCGGGAGCGTTTGTCCCCGGGTTGTACGAGCAGTACTTC.

This clone has only one observation. The chain is built from TRBV5-1 and TRBJ1-2; D is undetermined. The length of the CDR3 is 12 residues. V gave up 1 base and J gave up 6 bases, with 7 bases separating them. The germline V gene has CDR1 SGHRS and CDR2 YFSETQ. The chain's CDR3 is CASSLMSDGYTF. The CDR3 nucleotides read TGCGCCAGCAGCTTGATGTCAGATGGCTACACCTTC.

This clone was seen a handful of times. The gene calls are TRBV5-4 and TRBJ2-5; D gene unclear. CDR1 is SGHNT, CDR2 YYREEE, per germline (reference sequence). V lost 1 base and J lost 2, with 6 bases in between. This CDR3 region has 13 residues. The CDR3 bases are TGTGCCAGCAGCTTGAAGCTGCAAGAGACCCAGTACTTC. Its protein is CASSLKLQETQYF.